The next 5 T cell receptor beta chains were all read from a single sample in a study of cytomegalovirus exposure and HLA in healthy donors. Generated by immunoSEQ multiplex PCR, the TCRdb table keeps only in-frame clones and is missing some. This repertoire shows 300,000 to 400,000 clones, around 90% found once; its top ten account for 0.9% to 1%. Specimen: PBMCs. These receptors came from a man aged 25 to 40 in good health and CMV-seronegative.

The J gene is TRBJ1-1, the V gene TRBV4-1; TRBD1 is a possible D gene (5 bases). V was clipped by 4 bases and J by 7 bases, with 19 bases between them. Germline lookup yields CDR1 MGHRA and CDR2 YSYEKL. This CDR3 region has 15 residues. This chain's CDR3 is CASSRDRGHKGEAFF. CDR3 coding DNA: TGCGCCAGCAGCCGTGACCGAGGACATAAAGGTGAAGCTTTCTTT.

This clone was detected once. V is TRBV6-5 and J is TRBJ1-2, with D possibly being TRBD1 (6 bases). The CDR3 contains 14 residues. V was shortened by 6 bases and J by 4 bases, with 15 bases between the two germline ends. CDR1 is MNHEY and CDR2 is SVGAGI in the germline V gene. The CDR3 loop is CASRRTGIGYGYTF. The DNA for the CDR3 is TGTGCCAGCAGGCGCACAGGGATAGGCTATGGCTACACCTTC.

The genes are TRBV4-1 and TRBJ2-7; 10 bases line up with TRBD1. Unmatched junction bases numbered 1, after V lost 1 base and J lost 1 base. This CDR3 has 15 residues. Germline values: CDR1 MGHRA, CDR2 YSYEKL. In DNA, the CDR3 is TGCGCCAGCAGCCAAGGGACAGGGGGTTCCTACGAGCAGTACTTC. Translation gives CASSQGTGGSYEQYF.

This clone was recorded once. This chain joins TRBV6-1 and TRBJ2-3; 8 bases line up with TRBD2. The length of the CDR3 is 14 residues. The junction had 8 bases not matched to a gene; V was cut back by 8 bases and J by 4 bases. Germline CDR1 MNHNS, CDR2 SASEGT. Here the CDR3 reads CASQPGLDADTQYF. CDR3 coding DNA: TGTGCCAGCCAACCGGGACTAGACGCAGATACGCAGTATTTT.

CDR3: CASSDKKSSYNEQFF. The DNA for the CDR3 is TGTGCCAGCAGTGACAAAAAGAGCTCCTACAATGAGCAGTTCTTC. The rearrangement uses TRBV2 and TRBJ2-1; unclear D gene. CDR3 length: 15 amino acids. Trimming removed 3 bases at V and 0 bases at J, with 9 bases between. CDR1 is SNHLY and CDR2 is FYNNEI in the germline V gene. Full variable domain (missing parts from reference TRBV2 and TRBJ2-1): EPEVTQTPSHQVTQMGQEVILRCVPISNHLYFYWYRQILGQKVEFLVSFYNNEISEKSEIFDDQFSVERPDGSNFTLKIRSTKLEDSAMYFCASSDKKSSYNEQFFGPGTRLTVL.